This is a list of T cell receptor beta chains from one sample in a study of CD8+ T cells in alopecia areata. Clones were sequenced by immunoSEQ multiplex PCR, and TCRdb holds only the in-frame ones, with some missing. The data contain 30,000 to 45,000 clones, over 50% of them seen just once; the ten biggest clones take up approximately 2%. The sequenced material came from CD4+ Tregs sorted from blood. These receptors came from a human donor with alopecia areata. Each CDR3 is given with its conserved first and last residue. A D gene is named only where the DNA matches it firmly. Not all rows give a size; the values are once, few, many and, for expanded clones, a class.

j_gene: TRBJ1-2
d_gene: TRBD1
abundance: -
v_gene: TRBV6-5
CDR3aa: CASSQQGPLYGYTF
CDR3nt: TGTGCCAGCAGTCAACAGGGGCCTTTGTATGGCTACACCTTC

j_gene: TRBJ2-7
d_gene: -
abundance: -
v_gene: TRBV27
CDR3aa: CASRSGDSFYEQYF
CDR3nt: TGTGCCAGCAGATCGGGGGACAGTTTCTACGAGCAGTACTTC

j_gene: TRBJ2-7
d_gene: -
abundance: few
v_gene: TRBV28
CDR3aa: CASSLVGAYEQYF
CDR3nt: TGTGCCAGCAGTTTGGTGGGGGCCTACGAGCAGTACTTC

j_gene: TRBJ1-2
d_gene: TRBD1
abundance: few
v_gene: TRBV29-1
CDR3aa: CSVGQGIGYTF
CDR3nt: TGCAGCGTTGGACAGGGGATCGGCTACACCTTC

j_gene: TRBJ1-2
d_gene: TRBD1
abundance: -
v_gene: TRBV7-9
CDR3aa: CASSRGQGNYGYTF
CDR3nt: TGTGCCAGCAGCCGCGGACAGGGTAACTATGGCTACACCTTC

j_gene: TRBJ1-1
d_gene: -
abundance: few
v_gene: TRBV7-2
CDR3aa: CASTQASVTEAFF
CDR3nt: TGTGCCAGCACCCAGGCGAGTGTGACTGAAGCTTTCTTT

j_gene: TRBJ2-7
d_gene: -
abundance: -
v_gene: TRBV7-9
CDR3aa: CASSSLSRHEQYF
CDR3nt: TGTGCCAGCAGCTCATTATCGAGGCACGAGCAGTACTTC

j_gene: TRBJ2-5
d_gene: -
abundance: -
v_gene: TRBV21-1
CDR3aa: CASSKVGSGETQYF
CDR3nt: TGTGCCAGCAGCAAAGTCGGTAGCGGGGAGACCCAGTACTTC

j_gene: TRBJ1-5
d_gene: TRBD1
abundance: -
v_gene: TRBV5-4
CDR3aa: CASSQGTGNQPQHF
CDR3nt: TGTGCCAGCAGCCAAGGGACAGGGAATCAGCCCCAGCATTTT

j_gene: TRBJ2-7
d_gene: TRBD1
abundance: -
v_gene: TRBV6-5
CDR3aa: CASSYRDRDEQYF
CDR3nt: TGTGCCAGCAGTTACAGGGACAGGGACGAGCAGTACTTC

j_gene: TRBJ2-5
d_gene: TRBD1
abundance: few
v_gene: TRBV7-9
CDR3aa: CASSLALGTGLQETQYF
CDR3nt: TGTGCCAGCAGCTTAGCGCTCGGGACAGGGCTACAAGAGACCCAGTACTTC

j_gene: TRBJ1-1
d_gene: -
abundance: -
v_gene: TRBV4-2
CDR3aa: CASSLSDRNTEAFF
CDR3nt: TGTGCCAGCAGCCTTTCGGACAGGAACACTGAAGCTTTCTTT

j_gene: TRBJ2-7
d_gene: -
abundance: few
v_gene: TRBV9
CDR3aa: CASSVGSWGSYEQYF
CDR3nt: TGTGCCAGCAGCGTAGGGAGCTGGGGCTCCTACGAGCAGTACTTC

j_gene: TRBJ2-5
d_gene: -
abundance: once
v_gene: TRBV7-2
CDR3aa: CASRFGYYNWETQYF
CDR3nt: TGTGCCAGCAGGTTTGGGTACTATAATTGGGAGACCCAGTACTTC

j_gene: TRBJ1-1
d_gene: -
abundance: -
v_gene: TRBV4-3
CDR3aa: CASSRDYPRTEAFF
CDR3nt: TGCGCCAGCAGCCGAGACTACCCGAGGACTGAAGCTTTCTTT

j_gene: TRBJ1-2
d_gene: -
abundance: -
v_gene: TRBV6-5
CDR3aa: CASSYDSQRGYTF
CDR3nt: TGTGCCAGCAGTTACGACAGTCAAAGAGGCTACACCTTC

j_gene: TRBJ2-7
d_gene: -
abundance: -
v_gene: TRBV15
CDR3aa: CATSRDSAVSYEQYF
CDR3nt: TGTGCCACCAGCAGAGATAGCGCAGTTTCCTACGAGCAGTACTTC

j_gene: TRBJ1-5
d_gene: -
abundance: few
v_gene: TRBV19
CDR3aa: CASSIGAGRSNQPQHF
CDR3nt: TGTGCCAGTAGTATAGGGGCAGGGAGAAGCAATCAGCCCCAGCATTTT

j_gene: TRBJ2-1
d_gene: -
abundance: -
v_gene: TRBV18
CDR3aa: CASSPPWGNEQFF
CDR3nt: TGTGCCAGCTCACCACCTTGGGGCAATGAGCAGTTCTTC

j_gene: TRBJ2-5
d_gene: -
abundance: once
v_gene: TRBV7-2
CDR3aa: CASSLGQAQYLAQYF
CDR3nt: TGTGCCAGCAGCTTAGGACAGGCCCAGTATCTGGCCCAGTACTTC

j_gene: TRBJ1-3
d_gene: -
abundance: -
v_gene: TRBV28
CDR3aa: CASRPNFSGNTIYF
CDR3nt: TGTGCCAGCAGGCCAAACTTCTCTGGAAACACCATATATTTT

j_gene: TRBJ2-7
d_gene: -
abundance: few
v_gene: TRBV4-3
CDR3aa: CASSQDGGAAYEQYF
CDR3nt: TGCGCCAGCAGCCAAGATGGCGGAGCTGCCTACGAGCAGTACTTC

j_gene: TRBJ2-7
d_gene: TRBD1
abundance: few
v_gene: TRBV5-1
CDR3aa: CASRGQGSSYEQYF
CDR3nt: TGCGCCAGCAGAGGACAGGGTAGCTCCTACGAGCAGTACTTC

j_gene: TRBJ1-2
d_gene: -
abundance: few
v_gene: TRBV29-1
CDR3aa: CSVAQRGNYGYTF
CDR3nt: TGCAGCGTCGCCCAGCGGGGCAACTATGGCTACACCTTC

j_gene: TRBJ2-1
d_gene: -
abundance: few
v_gene: TRBV6-4
CDR3aa: CASSDSPGKQFF
CDR3nt: TGTGCCAGCAGTGACTCCCCAGGGAAGCAGTTCTTC

j_gene: TRBJ1-3
d_gene: -
abundance: -
v_gene: TRBV5-6
CDR3aa: CASSLDGNTIYF
CDR3nt: TGTGCCAGCAGCTTGGATGGAAACACCATATATTTT

j_gene: TRBJ1-5
d_gene: -
abundance: -
v_gene: TRBV9
CDR3aa: CASSVGGYQPQHF
CDR3nt: TGTGCCAGCAGCGTTGGGGGGTATCAGCCCCAGCATTTT

j_gene: TRBJ2-3
d_gene: TRBD1
abundance: medium-sized
v_gene: TRBV5-1
CDR3aa: CASSPGQTEDTQYF
CDR3nt: TGCGCCAGCAGCCCGGGACAGACTGAGGATACGCAGTATTTT

j_gene: TRBJ2-5
d_gene: TRBD2
abundance: -
v_gene: TRBV7-3
CDR3aa: CASSPQGLAGEETQYF
CDR3nt: TGTGCCAGCAGCCCCCAGGGACTAGCGGGGGAAGAGACCCAGTACTTC

j_gene: TRBJ2-7
d_gene: -
abundance: once
v_gene: TRBV30
CDR3aa: CAWQVVGRGNYEQYF
CDR3nt: TGTGCCTGGCAAGTAGTAGGACGAGGGAACTACGAGCAGTACTTC

j_gene: TRBJ1-5
d_gene: -
abundance: -
v_gene: TRBV6-6
CDR3aa: CASFLSGQNNQPQHF
CDR3nt: TGTGCCAGCTTCCTTTCCGGACAGAACAATCAGCCCCAGCATTTT

j_gene: TRBJ2-4
d_gene: -
abundance: -
v_gene: TRBV19
CDR3aa: CASSIEGIHRYF
CDR3nt: TGTGCCAGTAGTATAGAGGGCATCCATAGGTACTTC

j_gene: TRBJ2-1
d_gene: TRBD1
abundance: -
v_gene: TRBV5-1
CDR3aa: CASSWETGGDEQFF
CDR3nt: TGCGCCAGCAGCTGGGAGACAGGGGGCGATGAGCAGTTCTTC

j_gene: TRBJ1-6
d_gene: -
abundance: -
v_gene: TRBV14
CDR3aa: CASSQELTGNSPLHF
CDR3nt: TGTGCCAGCAGCCAAGAACTCACAGGGAATTCACCCCTCCACTTT

j_gene: TRBJ2-1
d_gene: -
abundance: few
v_gene: TRBV27
CDR3aa: CASSLAQDSPKNEQFF
CDR3nt: TGTGCCAGCAGCCTCGCTCAAGACAGCCCGAAAAATGAGCAGTTCTTC

j_gene: TRBJ1-2
d_gene: -
abundance: -
v_gene: TRBV12-5
CDR3aa: CASGLATVSYGYTF
CDR3nt: TGTGCTAGTGGTTTGGCGACAGTGTCCTATGGCTACACCTTC

j_gene: TRBJ2-5
d_gene: -
abundance: -
v_gene: TRBV7-2
CDR3aa: CASSFGSLDSGIETQYF
CDR3nt: TGTGCCAGCAGCTTCGGTTCGTTGGACAGTGGTATTGAGACCCAGTACTTC

j_gene: TRBJ2-4
d_gene: -
abundance: -
v_gene: TRBV7-2
CDR3aa: CASSLLGRTDIQYF
CDR3nt: TGTGCCAGCAGCTTATTAGGACGAACGGACATTCAGTACTTC

j_gene: TRBJ2-1
d_gene: TRBD2
abundance: -
v_gene: TRBV10-1
CDR3aa: CASSDTSGGNSYNEQFF
CDR3nt: TGCGCCAGCAGTGATACTAGCGGGGGGAACTCCTACAATGAGCAGTTCTTC

j_gene: TRBJ2-1
d_gene: -
abundance: -
v_gene: TRBV11-3
CDR3aa: CASSFRGQGGQFF
CDR3nt: TGTGCCAGCAGCTTCCGGGGCCAGGGGGGGCAGTTCTTC

j_gene: TRBJ2-7
d_gene: -
abundance: few
v_gene: TRBV18
CDR3aa: CASSPPISTYEQYF
CDR3nt: TGTGCCAGCTCACCACCCATCAGTACCTACGAGCAGTACTTC

j_gene: TRBJ2-5
d_gene: -
abundance: -
v_gene: TRBV29-1
CDR3aa: CSVVPRALETQYF
CDR3nt: TGCAGCGTTGTTCCTCGGGCCCTGGAGACCCAGTACTTC

j_gene: TRBJ2-7
d_gene: -
abundance: -
v_gene: TRBV18
CDR3aa: CASSPDASYEQYF
CDR3nt: TGTGCCAGCTCGCCCGACGCCTCATACGAGCAGTACTTC

j_gene: TRBJ2-1
d_gene: -
abundance: -
v_gene: TRBV2
CDR3aa: CASREGRENYNEQFF
CDR3nt: TGTGCCAGCAGGGAGGGACGGGAGAACTACAATGAGCAGTTCTTC

j_gene: TRBJ2-5
d_gene: -
abundance: -
v_gene: TRBV5-1
CDR3aa: CASSLGGATALQETQYF
CDR3nt: TGCGCCAGCAGCTTGGGGGGGGCCACAGCTCTCCAAGAGACCCAGTACTTC

j_gene: TRBJ1-2
d_gene: TRBD1
abundance: -
v_gene: TRBV25-1
CDR3aa: CASSLRDRAGYTF
CDR3nt: TGTGCCAGCAGCCTCCGGGACAGGGCCGGCTACACCTTC

j_gene: TRBJ1-3
d_gene: -
abundance: -
v_gene: TRBV9
CDR3aa: CASSDDPYSGNTIYF
CDR3nt: TGTGCCAGCAGCGATGACCCCTACTCTGGAAACACCATATATTTT

j_gene: TRBJ2-3
d_gene: TRBD2
abundance: few
v_gene: TRBV7-2
CDR3aa: CASSSLAGGRDTQYF
CDR3nt: TGTGCCAGCAGTTCATTAGCGGGGGGGAGAGATACGCAGTATTTT

j_gene: TRBJ2-6
d_gene: -
abundance: -
v_gene: TRBV4-3
CDR3aa: CASSQGSPVVASGANVLTF
CDR3nt: TGCGCCAGCAGCCAAGGATCCCCTGTGGTGGCCTCTGGGGCCAACGTCCTGACTTTC

j_gene: TRBJ1-5
d_gene: -
abundance: -
v_gene: TRBV4-3
CDR3aa: CASSQDDYTGWGQPQHF
CDR3nt: TGCGCCAGCAGCCAAGATGACTATACCGGCTGGGGTCAGCCCCAGCATTTT

j_gene: TRBJ2-5
d_gene: -
abundance: -
v_gene: TRBV7-9
CDR3aa: CASSFGLAYQETQYF
CDR3nt: TGTGCCAGCAGCTTTGGCTTGGCCTACCAAGAGACCCAGTACTTC

j_gene: TRBJ1-1
d_gene: -
abundance: -
v_gene: TRBV10-1
CDR3aa: CASSEWQNTEAFF
CDR3nt: TGCGCCAGCAGTGAGTGGCAAAACACTGAAGCTTTCTTT

j_gene: TRBJ2-7
d_gene: -
abundance: -
v_gene: TRBV7-9
CDR3aa: CASSQEGGKEYF
CDR3nt: TGTGCCAGCAGCCAAGAGGGGGGCAAAGAGTACTTC

j_gene: TRBJ1-2
d_gene: -
abundance: -
v_gene: TRBV5-1
CDR3aa: CASSLEVGGIGGYTF
CDR3nt: TGCGCCAGCAGCTTGGAAGTAGGGGGTATTGGCGGCTACACCTTC

j_gene: TRBJ2-7
d_gene: -
abundance: -
v_gene: TRBV7-2
CDR3aa: CASSLSFPPGARYEQYF
CDR3nt: TGTGCCAGCAGCTTATCATTCCCCCCAGGGGCTCGGTACGAGCAGTACTTC